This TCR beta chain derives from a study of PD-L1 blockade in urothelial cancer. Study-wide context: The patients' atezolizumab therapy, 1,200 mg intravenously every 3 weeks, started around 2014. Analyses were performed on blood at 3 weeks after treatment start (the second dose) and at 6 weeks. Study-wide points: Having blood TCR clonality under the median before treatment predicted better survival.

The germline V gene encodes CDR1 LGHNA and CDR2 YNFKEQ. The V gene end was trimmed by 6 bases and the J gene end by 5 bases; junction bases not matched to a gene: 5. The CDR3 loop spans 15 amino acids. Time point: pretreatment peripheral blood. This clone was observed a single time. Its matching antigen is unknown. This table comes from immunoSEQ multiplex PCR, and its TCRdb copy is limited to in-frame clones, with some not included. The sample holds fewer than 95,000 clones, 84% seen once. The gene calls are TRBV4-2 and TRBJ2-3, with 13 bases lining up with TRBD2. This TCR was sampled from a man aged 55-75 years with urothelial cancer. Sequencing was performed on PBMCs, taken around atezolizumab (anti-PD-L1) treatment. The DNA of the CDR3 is TGTGCCAGCAGACCCGGGACTAGCGGGGTAGATACGCAGTATTTT. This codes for CASRPGTSGVDTQYF.